The source of this T cell receptor (beta chain) is a study of blood T cells in healthy people across ages. The sample providers were healthy Caucasian people from Russia, aged roughly 6 to 100. General study results and limits: Older age went with lower TCR beta diversity per million T cells, in a roughly linear way. Nothing was known about donor CMV status, and this possibly confounded expanded clonotype changes.

The CDR3 is made up of 16 amino acids. With regard to this clonotype: The target antigen is unknown.

A second PCR, run for roughly 7 to 12 cycles, used a sample-barcoded 5' primer plus a J-beta primer mix. TCRdb re-analysed the 5' RACE reads in MiXCR, keeping a single row per CDR3 protein. The table lists some 1,800,000 distinct CDR3 sequences, 39% of them singletons. The gene calls are TRBV21-1 and TRBJ2-7; whether TRBD2, the table's D call, matches the DNA was not checked. TRBV21-1 is termed a pseudogene. The source of this sequence is a human donor in good health. Sequenced: blood. CDR3 protein: CASPKRGLIDSYEQYF. As DNA, the CDR3 is TGTGCCAGCCCAAAGCGGGGCCTCATCGACTCCTACGAACAGTACTTC.